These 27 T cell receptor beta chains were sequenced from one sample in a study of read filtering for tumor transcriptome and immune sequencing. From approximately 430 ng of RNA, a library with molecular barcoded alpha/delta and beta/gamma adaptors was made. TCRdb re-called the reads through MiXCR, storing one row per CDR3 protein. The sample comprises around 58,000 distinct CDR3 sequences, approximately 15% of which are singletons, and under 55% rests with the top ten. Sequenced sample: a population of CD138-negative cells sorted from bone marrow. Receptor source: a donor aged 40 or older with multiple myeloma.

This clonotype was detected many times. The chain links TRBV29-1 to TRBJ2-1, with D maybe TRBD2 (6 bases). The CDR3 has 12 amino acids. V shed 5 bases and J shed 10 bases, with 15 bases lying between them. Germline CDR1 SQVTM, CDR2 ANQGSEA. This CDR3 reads CSVRAERVEQFF. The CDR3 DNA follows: TGCAGCGTTCGGGCAGAGCGGGTAGAGCAGTTCTTC.

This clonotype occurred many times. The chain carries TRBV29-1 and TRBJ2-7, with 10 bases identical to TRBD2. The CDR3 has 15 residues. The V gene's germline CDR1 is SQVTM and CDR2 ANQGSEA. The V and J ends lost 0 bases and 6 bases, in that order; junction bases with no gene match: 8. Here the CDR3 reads CSVEDSMTSGFEQYF. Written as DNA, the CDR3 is TGCAGCGTTGAAGATTCTATGACTAGCGGGTTCGAGCAGTACTTC.

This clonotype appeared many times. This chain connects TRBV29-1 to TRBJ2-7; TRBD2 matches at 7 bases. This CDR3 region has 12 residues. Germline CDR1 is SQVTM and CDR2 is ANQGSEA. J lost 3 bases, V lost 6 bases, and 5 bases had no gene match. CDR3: CSVRAGIYEQYF. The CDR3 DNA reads TGCAGCGTCCGAGCGGGAATCTACGAGCAGTACTTC.

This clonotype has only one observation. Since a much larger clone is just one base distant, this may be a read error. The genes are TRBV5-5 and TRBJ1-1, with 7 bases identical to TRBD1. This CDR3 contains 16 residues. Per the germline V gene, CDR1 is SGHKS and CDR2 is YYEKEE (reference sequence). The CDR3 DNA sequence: TGTGCCAGCAGCACGGACAGGTTAACGTCGAACACTGACGCTTTCTTT. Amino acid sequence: CASSTDRLTSNTDAFF.

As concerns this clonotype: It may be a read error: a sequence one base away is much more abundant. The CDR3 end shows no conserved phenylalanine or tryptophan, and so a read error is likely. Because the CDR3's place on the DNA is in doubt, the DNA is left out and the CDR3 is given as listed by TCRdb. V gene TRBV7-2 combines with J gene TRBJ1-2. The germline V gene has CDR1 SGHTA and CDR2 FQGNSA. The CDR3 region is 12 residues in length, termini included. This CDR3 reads CASSIEGTEGFL.

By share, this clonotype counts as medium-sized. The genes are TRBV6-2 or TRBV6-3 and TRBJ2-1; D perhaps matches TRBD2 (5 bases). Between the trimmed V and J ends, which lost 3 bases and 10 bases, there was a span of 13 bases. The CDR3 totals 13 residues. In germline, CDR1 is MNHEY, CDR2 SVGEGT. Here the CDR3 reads CASSYLGLGEQFF. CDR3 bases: TGTGCCAGCAGTTATCTAGGACTGGGCGAGCAGTTCTTC.

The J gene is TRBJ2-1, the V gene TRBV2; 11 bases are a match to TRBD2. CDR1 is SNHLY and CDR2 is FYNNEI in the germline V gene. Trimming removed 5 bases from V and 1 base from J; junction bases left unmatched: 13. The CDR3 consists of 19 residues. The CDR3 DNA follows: TGTGCCAGCAGTAACTCACTAGCGGGAGCCTCCGGATCCTACAATGAGCAGTTCTTC. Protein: CASSNSLAGASGSYNEQFF. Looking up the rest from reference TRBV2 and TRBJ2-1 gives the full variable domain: EPEVTQTPSHQVTQMGQEVILRCVPISNHLYFYWYRQILGQKVEFLVSFYNNEISEKSEIFDDQFSVERPDGSNFTLKIRSTKLEDSAMYFCASSNSLAGASGSYNEQFFGPGTRLTVL.

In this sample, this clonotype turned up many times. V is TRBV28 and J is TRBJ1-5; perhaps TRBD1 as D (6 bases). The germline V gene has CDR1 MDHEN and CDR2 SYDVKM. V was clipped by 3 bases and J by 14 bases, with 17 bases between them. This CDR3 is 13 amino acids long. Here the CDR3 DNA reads TGTGCCAGCAGTTTTCAGCAGGGGCAGCGAGAGCATTTT. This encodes CASSFQQGQREHF.

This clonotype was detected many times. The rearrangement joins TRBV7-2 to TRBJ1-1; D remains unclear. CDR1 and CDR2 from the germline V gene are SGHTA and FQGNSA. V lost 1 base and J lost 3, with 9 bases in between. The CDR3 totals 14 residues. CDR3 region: CASSLGQDYTEAFF. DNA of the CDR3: TGTGCCAGCAGCTTAGGGCAGGACTACACTGAAGCTTTCTTT.

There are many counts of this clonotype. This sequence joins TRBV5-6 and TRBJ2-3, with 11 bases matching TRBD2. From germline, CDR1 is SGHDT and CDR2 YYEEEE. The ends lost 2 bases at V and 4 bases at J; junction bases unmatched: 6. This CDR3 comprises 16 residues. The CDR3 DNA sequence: TGTGCCAGCAGCTTCCGACTAGCGGGAAATGCAGATACGCAGTATTTT. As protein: CASSFRLAGNADTQYF.

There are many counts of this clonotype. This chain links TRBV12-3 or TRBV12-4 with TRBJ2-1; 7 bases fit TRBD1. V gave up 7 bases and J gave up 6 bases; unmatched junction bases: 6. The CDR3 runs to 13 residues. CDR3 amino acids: CASTDRVFNEQFF. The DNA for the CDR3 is TGTGCCAGCACCGACAGGGTTTTCAATGAGCAGTTCTTC.

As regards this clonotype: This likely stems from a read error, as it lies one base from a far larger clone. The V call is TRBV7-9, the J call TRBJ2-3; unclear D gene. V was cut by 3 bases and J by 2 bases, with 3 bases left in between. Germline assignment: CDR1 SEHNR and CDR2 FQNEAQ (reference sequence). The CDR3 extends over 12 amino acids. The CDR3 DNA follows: TGTGCCAGCAGCTTCCACACAGATACGCAGTATTTT. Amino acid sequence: CASSFHTDTQYF. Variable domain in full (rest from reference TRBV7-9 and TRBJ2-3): DTGVSQNPRHKITKRGQNVTFRCDPISEHNRLYWYRQTLGQGPEFLTYFQNEAQLEKSRLLSDRFSAERPKGSFSTLEIQRTEQGDSAMYLCASSFHTDTQYFGPGTRLTVL.

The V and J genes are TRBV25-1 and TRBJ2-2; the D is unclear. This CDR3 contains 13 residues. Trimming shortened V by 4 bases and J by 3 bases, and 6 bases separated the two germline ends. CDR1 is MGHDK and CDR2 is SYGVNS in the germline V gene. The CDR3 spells CASSVSYTGELFF. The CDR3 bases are TGTGCCAGCAGTGTCAGCTACACCGGGGAGCTGTTTTTT.

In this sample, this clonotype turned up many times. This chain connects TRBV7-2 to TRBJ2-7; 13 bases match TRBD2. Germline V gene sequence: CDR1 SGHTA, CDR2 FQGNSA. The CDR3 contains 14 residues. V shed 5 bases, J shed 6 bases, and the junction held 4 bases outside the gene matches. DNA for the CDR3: TGTGCCAGCAGCGGACTAGCGGGAGTCGGCGAGCAGTACTTC. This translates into CASSGLAGVGEQYF.

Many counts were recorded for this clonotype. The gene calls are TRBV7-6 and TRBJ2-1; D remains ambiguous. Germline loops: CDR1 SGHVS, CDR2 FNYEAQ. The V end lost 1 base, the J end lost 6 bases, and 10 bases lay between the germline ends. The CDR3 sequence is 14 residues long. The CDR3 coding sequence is TGTGCCAGCAGCTTAGGTGCAGTCCCCAATGAGCAGTTCTTC. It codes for CASSLGAVPNEQFF.

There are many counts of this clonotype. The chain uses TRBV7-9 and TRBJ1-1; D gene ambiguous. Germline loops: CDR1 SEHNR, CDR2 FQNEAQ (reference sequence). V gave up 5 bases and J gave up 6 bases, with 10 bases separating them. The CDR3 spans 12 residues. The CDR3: CASSPSGSEAFF. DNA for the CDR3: TGTGCCAGCAGCCCGTCGGGGTCTGAAGCTTTCTTT. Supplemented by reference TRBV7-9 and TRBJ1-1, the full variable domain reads DTGVSQNPRHKITKRGQNVTFRCDPISEHNRLYWYRQTLGQGPEFLTYFQNEAQLEKSRLLSDRFSAERPKGSFSTLEIQRTEQGDSAMYLCASSPSGSEAFFGQGTRLTVV.

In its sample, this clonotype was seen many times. The DNA for the CDR3 is TGTGCCAGCAGCTTAACGGGACAGGGCAGGGCCGGGGAGCTGTTTTTT. Translating gives CASSLTGQGRAGELFF. V is TRBV7-3 and J is TRBJ2-2; 9 nucleotides line up with TRBD1. V shed 0 bases, J shed 6 bases, and the junction held 5 bases outside the gene matches. The CDR3 extends over 16 amino acids. Germline lookup yields CDR1 SGHTA and CDR2 FQGTGA.

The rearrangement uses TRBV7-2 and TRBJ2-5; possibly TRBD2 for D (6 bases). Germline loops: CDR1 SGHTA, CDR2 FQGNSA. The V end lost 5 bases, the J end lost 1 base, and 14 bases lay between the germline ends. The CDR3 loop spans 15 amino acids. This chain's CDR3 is CASSGGVHSQETQYF. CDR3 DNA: TGTGCCAGCAGCGGAGGGGTCCATTCCCAAGAGACCCAGTACTTC.

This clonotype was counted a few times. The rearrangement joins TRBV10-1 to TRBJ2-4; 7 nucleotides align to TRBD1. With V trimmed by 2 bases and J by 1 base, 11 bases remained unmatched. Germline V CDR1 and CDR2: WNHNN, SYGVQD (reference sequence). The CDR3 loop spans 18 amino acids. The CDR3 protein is CASSETLLQQGAKNIQYF. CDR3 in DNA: TGCGCCAGCAGTGAGACCCTACTACAACAGGGGGCCAAAAACATTCAGTACTTC.

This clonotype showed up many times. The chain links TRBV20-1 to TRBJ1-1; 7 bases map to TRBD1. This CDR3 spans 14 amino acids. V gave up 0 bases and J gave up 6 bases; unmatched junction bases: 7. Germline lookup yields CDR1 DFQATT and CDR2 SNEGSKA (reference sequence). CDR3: CSARDSQGVAEAFF. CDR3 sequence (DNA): TGCAGTGCTAGAGATAGTCAGGGGGTCGCTGAAGCTTTCTTT.

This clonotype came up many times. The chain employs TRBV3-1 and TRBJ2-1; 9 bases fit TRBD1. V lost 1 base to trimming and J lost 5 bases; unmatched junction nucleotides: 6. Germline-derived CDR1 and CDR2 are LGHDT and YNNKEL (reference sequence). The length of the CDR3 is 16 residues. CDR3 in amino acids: CASSQAGQGTHNEQFF. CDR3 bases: TGTGCCAGCAGCCAAGCGGGACAGGGTACCCACAATGAGCAGTTCTTC.

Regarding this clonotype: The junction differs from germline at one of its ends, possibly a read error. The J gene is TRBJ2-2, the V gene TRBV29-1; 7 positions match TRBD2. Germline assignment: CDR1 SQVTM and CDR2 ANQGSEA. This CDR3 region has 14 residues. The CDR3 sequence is CSVGAAGNTGELLF. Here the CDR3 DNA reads TGTAGCGTTGGAGCAGCGGGAAACACCGGGGAGCTGCTTTTT.

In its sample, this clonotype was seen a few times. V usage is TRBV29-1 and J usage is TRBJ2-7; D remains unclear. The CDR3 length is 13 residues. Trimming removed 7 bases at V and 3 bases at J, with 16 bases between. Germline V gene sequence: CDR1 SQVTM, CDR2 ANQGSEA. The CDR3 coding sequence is TGCAGCGCCACGACCCGATATTTCTACGAGCAGTACTTC. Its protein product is CSATTRYFYEQYF.

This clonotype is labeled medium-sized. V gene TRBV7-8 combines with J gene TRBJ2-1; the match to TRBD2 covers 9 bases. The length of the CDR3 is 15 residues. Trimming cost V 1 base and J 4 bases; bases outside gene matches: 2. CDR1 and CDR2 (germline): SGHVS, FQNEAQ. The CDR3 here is CASSLVAGVYNEQFF. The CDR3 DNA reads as TGTGCCAGCAGCTTAGTAGCGGGGGTATACAATGAGCAGTTCTTC. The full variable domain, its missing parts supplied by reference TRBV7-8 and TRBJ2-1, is GAGVSQSPRYKVAKRGQDVALRCDPISGHVSLFWYQQALGQGPEFLTYFQNEAQLDKSGLPSDRFFAERPEGSVSTLKIQRTQQEDSAVYLCASSLVAGVYNEQFFGPGTRLTVL.

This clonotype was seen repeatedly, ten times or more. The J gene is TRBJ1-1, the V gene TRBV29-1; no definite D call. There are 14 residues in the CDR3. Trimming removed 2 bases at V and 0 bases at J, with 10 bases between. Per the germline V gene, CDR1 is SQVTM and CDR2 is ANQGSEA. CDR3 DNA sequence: TGCAGCGTTGAATTGGGCGGGCTGAACACTGAAGCTTTCTTT. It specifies CSVELGGLNTEAFF.

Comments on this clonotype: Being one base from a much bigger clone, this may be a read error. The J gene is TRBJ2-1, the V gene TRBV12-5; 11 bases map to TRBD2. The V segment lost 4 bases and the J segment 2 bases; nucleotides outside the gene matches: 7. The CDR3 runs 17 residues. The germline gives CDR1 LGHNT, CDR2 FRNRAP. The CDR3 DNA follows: TGTGCTAGTGGTTCGTACCAACTAGCGGGGGCCTACAATGAGCAGTTCTTC. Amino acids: CASGSYQLAGAYNEQFF.

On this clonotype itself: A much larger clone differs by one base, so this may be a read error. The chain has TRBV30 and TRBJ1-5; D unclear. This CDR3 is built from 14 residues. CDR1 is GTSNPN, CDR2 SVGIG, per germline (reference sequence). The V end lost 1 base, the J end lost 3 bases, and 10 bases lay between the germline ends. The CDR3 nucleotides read TGTGCCTGGAGTGCCGGGATAGTCAATCAGCCCCAGCATTTT. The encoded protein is CAWSAGIVNQPQHF. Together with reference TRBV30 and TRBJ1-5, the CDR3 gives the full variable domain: SQTIHQWPATLVQPVGSPLSLECTVEGTSNPNLYWYRQAAGRGLQLLFYSVGIGQISSEVPQNLSASRPQDRQFILSSKKLLLSDSGFYLCAWSAGIVNQPQHFGDGTRLSIL.